These 6 T cell receptor beta chains were sequenced from one sample in a study of blood T cell repertoires in COVID-19. The assay was immunoSEQ multiplex PCR, and TCRdb's table has in-frame clones only and misses some. The sample lists 210,000 or so clones, roughly 80% occurring once. Sequencing was carried out using peripheral blood. These receptor sequences come from a human donor in a cohort sampled during active COVID-19.

The J gene is TRBJ2-1, the V gene TRBV4-3, with TRBD2 matching over 7 bases. Germline V CDR1 and CDR2: LGHNA, YSLEER. V was pared by 4 bases and J by 2 bases, with 8 bases of the junction left unmatched. The CDR3 has 16 residues. CDR3 nucleotide sequence: TGCGCCAGCAGCCGGGGCCTAGCGGAGCCCTACAATGAGCAGTTCTTC. Translated, it gives CASSRGLAEPYNEQFF.

This clone was detected once. The rearrangement links TRBV6-5 to TRBJ2-7, with D perhaps TRBD1 (6 bases). Per the germline V gene, CDR1 is MNHEY and CDR2 is SVGAGI. There are 14 residues in the CDR3. V shed 5 bases and J shed 1 base, with 12 bases lying between them. CDR3 sequence reads: CASSPRDKSYEQYF. The CDR3 DNA sequence: TGTGCCAGCAGTCCCCGGGACAAGTCCTACGAGCAGTACTTC.

The rearrangement links TRBV7-2 to TRBJ1-1; 7 bases agree with TRBD1. This CDR3 spans 16 amino acids. V lost 0 bases and J lost 5; bases outside the gene matches: 9. Germline CDR1 SGHTA, CDR2 FQGNSA. This CDR3 is CASSLAPTGIRTEAFF. CDR3 DNA: TGTGCCAGCAGCTTAGCCCCGACAGGGATTCGGACTGAAGCTTTCTTT.

In DNA form, the CDR3 reads TGTGCCAGCAGTGAAAAGGGGGCGGGAAACACCATATATTTT. Encoded protein: CASSEKGAGNTIYF. V gene TRBV6-1 combines with J gene TRBJ1-3; TRBD1 matches 7 bases. The germline V gene has CDR1 MNHNS and CDR2 SASEGT. This CDR3 contains 14 residues. V lost 2 bases to trimming and J lost 4 bases; unmatched junction nucleotides: 2.

As concerns this clone: Other DNA variants within this sample encode the same CDR3. The chain couples TRBV10-3 to TRBJ2-7; no firm D call. Trimming removed 4 bases from V and 3 bases from J, with 7 bases in between. CDR1 and CDR2 (germline): ENHRY, SYGVKD. This CDR3 is 12 amino acids long. CDR3 amino acids: CAISGLSYEQYF. The CDR3 region has the DNA TGTGCCATCAGTGGACTGAGCTACGAGCAGTACTTC.

The DNA of the CDR3 is TGTGCCAGCAGTACTCCCCTGGCGGGAGATACCGGGGAGCTGTTTTTT. Residues: CASSTPLAGDTGELFF. The chain joins TRBV6-2 or TRBV6-3 to TRBJ2-2; 7 bases match TRBD2. The germline V gene has CDR1 MNHEY and CDR2 SVGEGT. V was pared by 5 bases and J by 5 bases, with 11 bases of the junction left unmatched. The CDR3 sequence is 16 residues long.